This TCR beta chain was found in a study of shared clonotypes between healthy human individuals (dated by TCRdb to 2018 to 2021). Describing the broader study: A few men and two women, aged 18 to 49 years, made up the cohort. To increase sequencing depth and limit assay-specific biases, TCR repertoire library preparation and sequencing were carried out by different laboratories using diverse techniques. To estimate repertoire size and how much clonotypes are shared between individuals, the study performed deep sequencing of blood TCR repertoires from roughly five healthy adults. For each donor, CD4 naive and CD4 memory were each run on three plates, CD8 naive on two plates, and CD8 memory on one plate. Between about 0.8 and 9 billion PBMCs per donor were obtained by leukapheresis.

V loses 5 bases, J loses 0 bases, and the germline ends lie 12 bases apart. Measured from the cysteine to the phenylalanine, the CDR3 is 15 residues long. Here the CDR3 DNA is all that survives: 45 bases in frame from base 1. As encoded in the germline V gene (reference sequence), CDR1 is SEHNR while CDR2 is FQNEAQ. CD8 naive samples were CD45RO-negative cells positively selected for CCR7, giving a CD45RA+CCR7+ population that excluded TemRA cells. Healthy HIV-negative adults with no recently reported acute infections or vaccinations were included as donors. Every donor was a Caucasian adult living in Nashville, Tennessee, USA. Blood was obtained by leukapheresis, after which PBMCs were separated by Ficoll-Histopaque density gradient centrifugation and cryopreserved in liquid nitrogen vapor phase. Analytical flow cytometry was used to check the purity and quantity of every magnetically sorted T cell population. Each sorted fraction had its genomic DNA isolated and then quantified by UV absorbance on a Nanodrop 2000c.

TCR CDR3 regions were amplified from genomic DNA by multiplex PCR using the deep immunoSEQ assay. Extracted genomic DNA from each cell subset was distributed evenly across all wells of several immunoSEQ 96-well plates, and each plate was treated as a replicate. For sorted subsets, roughly 190 ng of genomic DNA, equivalent to roughly 33,000 T cell genomes, went into each replicate PCR. Purified libraries were quantified with a Qubit 3.0 fluorometer, sized on a Bioanalyzer 2100, and re-quantified with the KAPA Library Quantification kit. Every immunoSEQ 96-well plate was sequenced on a dedicated single-read 150-cycle Illumina NextSeq 550 flow cell. From the authors' description of their analysis: Because the immunoSEQ output held only junctional sequences and lacked quality scores, the filtering could not match the filtering applied to full-length reads. Sequences were annotated with PyIR, a Python wrapper for IgBLAST v1.9, and V/J genes and CDR3 were assigned using IMGT germline references. Any read was removed if the V/J assignment was weak (E-value above 1e-6), the CDR3 was missing, or the read contained stop codons, out-of-frame junctions, or ambiguous translated residues. V3J clonotypes were defined as sequences sharing the same inferred V gene, J gene, and CDR3 amino acid sequence. Percentage overlap between repertoires was computed as shared unique clonotypes divided by the size of the smaller repertoire. Repertoire richness was assessed with RTK rarefaction, the Chao1 estimator, and Recon v2.1 estimates of unobserved clonotypes. Generation probabilities were computed with OLGA for all TCRbeta clonotypes obtained by the gDNA method from a handful of donors. Entries here come from immuneACCESS through TCRdb and include only in-frame sequences with V and J called. Some clones fail to appear in such tables; in the studies checked, an unresolved V gene covers under half of the shortfall, and the cause of the remainder is unknown. V and J calls plus clone size are reproduced from that table; the DNA served to infer D and trimming. This sample comprises approximately 840,000 clones, about 97% of them detected only once. Clones ranked in the top ten supply under 0.25% of the sample.

A note on this clone: Its target antigen remains unknown. Per-base quality was not reported, and no clone a single base away is much larger than it.

On the study overall, not on this receptor specifically: The small number of donors limited the genetic and exposure-history diversity represented. Naive subsets generally had larger estimated clonotype richness than memory subsets. Rarefaction of sorted-subset datasets indicated incomplete sequencing despite the large sequencing depth. Across four donors, approximately 5% of naive CD4, 3% to 4% of naive CD8, roughly 2.2% of memory CD4, and 0.4% to 0.45% of memory CD8 clonotypes were shared. Higher generation probabilities were observed for clonotypes shared by all four sorted-subset donors than for non-shared clonotypes. Pairwise subsampling indicated that sequencing depth was expected to affect the degree of clonotype sharing among donors. Sampling was restricted to blood, and TCR repertoires in tissues likely differ from the TCR repertoires found in blood.

The receptor was derived from a young man in good health. The chain is encoded by TRBV7-9 joined to TRBJ2-3, with TRBD2 perhaps the D gene, on 5 matching bases. The sequencing sample was made of naive CD8+ T cells sorted from blood. The sample's cell subset or site label, in plain terms: CD45RA+CCR7+. For the CDR3, the sequence is CASSPQGGSTDTQYF. The DNA sequence is as follows: TGTGCCAGCAGCCCACAAGGCGGGAGCACAGATACGCAGTATTTT.